The clone carrying this T cell receptor beta chain was seen only a few times. The data were obtained in a study of blood T cell repertoires in COVID-19. The wider study: Donors in the United States, Italy and Spain gave samples during acute or convalescent COVID-19.

Original analysis: It was from reference gene primer amplification that nucleated cell counts were estimated. Some clones are missing from TCRdb's copy, which holds only in-frame ones; the method was immunoSEQ multiplex PCR. V and J calls and clone size are as listed in that table; D and trimming were resolved from the DNA. The sample lists approximately 180,000 clones; under 80% were seen once. The study recruited people aged about 18 to 95 years across roughly 23 US areas. Participants reported their clinical history, and cohort assignment relied on those reports. The CDR3 is made up of 14 amino acids. Trimming pared 5 bases from V and 8 bases from J, leaving 16 bases between. CDR1 and CDR2 from the germline V gene are SGDLS and YYNGEE.

This clonotype was sampled from a woman between 50 and 59 years old with acute COVID-19. The sequenced material came from PBMCs or T cells enriched from blood (not recorded which). The V gene is TRBV9, the J gene TRBJ1-4; D is ambiguous. CDR3 sequence (DNA): TGTGCCAGCAGTCGGGGAGGGAGTAAGGAAAAACTGTTTTTT. As protein: CASSRGGSKEKLFF.